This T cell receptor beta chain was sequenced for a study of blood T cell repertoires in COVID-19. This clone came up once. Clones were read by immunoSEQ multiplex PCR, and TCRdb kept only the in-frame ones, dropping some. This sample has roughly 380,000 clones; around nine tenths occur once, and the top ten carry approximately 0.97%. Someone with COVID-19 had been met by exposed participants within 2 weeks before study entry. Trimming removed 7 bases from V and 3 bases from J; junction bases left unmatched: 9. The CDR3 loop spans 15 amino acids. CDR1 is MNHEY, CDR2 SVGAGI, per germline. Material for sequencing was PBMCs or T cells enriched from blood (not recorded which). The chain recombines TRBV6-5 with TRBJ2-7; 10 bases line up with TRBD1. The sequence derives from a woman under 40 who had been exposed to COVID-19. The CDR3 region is CASTPFRDRGYEQYF. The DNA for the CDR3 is TGTGCCAGCACTCCGTTCCGGGACAGGGGCTACGAGCAGTACTTC.